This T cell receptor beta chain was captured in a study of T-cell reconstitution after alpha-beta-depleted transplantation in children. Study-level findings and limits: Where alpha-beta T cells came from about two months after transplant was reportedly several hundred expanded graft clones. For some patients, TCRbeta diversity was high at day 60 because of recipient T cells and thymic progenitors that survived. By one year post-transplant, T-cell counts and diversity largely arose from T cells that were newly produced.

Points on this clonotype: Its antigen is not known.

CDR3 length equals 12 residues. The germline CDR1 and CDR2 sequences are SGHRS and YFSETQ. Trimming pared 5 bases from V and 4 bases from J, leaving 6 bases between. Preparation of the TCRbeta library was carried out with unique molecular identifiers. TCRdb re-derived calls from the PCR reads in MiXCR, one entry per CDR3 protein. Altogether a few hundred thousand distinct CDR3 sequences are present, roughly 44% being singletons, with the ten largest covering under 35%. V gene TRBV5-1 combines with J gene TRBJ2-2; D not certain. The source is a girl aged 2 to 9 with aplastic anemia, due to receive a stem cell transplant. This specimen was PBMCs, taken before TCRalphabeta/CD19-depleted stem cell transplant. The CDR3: CASRISTGELFF. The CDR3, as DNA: TGCGCCAGCAGAATATCCACCGGGGAGCTGTTTTTT.